A selection of T cell receptor beta chains follows, all from one sample in a study of blood T cell repertoires in COVID-19. Assay: immunoSEQ multiplex PCR; the TCRdb copy retains only in-frame clones and omits some. The table shows roughly 180,000 clones, with about 85% occurring only once. The sample comprised peripheral blood. These receptors all come from a man older than 75 with COVID-19, enrolled during active disease. Both conserved end residues are part of each CDR3. Fields, in order: V gene, D gene, J gene, clone size, CDR3 protein, CDR3 DNA. D genes are given only for firm matches. Size tells how often a clone was seen (once, few, many) or the class of an expanded clone, and some rows leave it out.

TRBV18,NA,TRBJ1-2,NA,CASSPLARTELNYGYTF,TGTGCCAGCTCACCACTCGCCAGGACAGAGCTCAACTATGGCTACACCTTC
TRBV7-9,TRBD2,TRBJ2-3,NA,CASSSGAGTDTQYF,TGTGCCTCCTCTAGCGGGGCCGGAACAGATACGCAGTATTTT
TRBV15,TRBD1,TRBJ1-4,NA,CATSRADRGSVSEKLFF,TGTGCCACCAGCAGAGCCGACAGGGGCTCAGTCAGTGAAAAACTGTTTTTT
TRBV2,NA,TRBJ2-2,NA,CASSEGAGELFF,TGTGCCAGCAGTGAAGGAGCCGGGGAGCTGTTTTTT
TRBV4-2,NA,TRBJ1-1,few,CASSQARGRGDTEAFF,TGTGCCAGCAGCCAAGCGAGAGGCAGGGGCGACACTGAAGCTTTCTTT
TRBV19,NA,TRBJ1-5,NA,CATRQDSNQPQHF,TGTGCCACTAGGCAGGATAGCAATCAGCCCCAGCATTTT
TRBV18,TRBD1,TRBJ1-1,NA,CASSPPPTGANTEAFF,TGTGCCAGCTCACCACCGCCGACAGGGGCGAACACTGAAGCTTTCTTT
TRBV3-1/TRBV3-2,NA,TRBJ2-7,NA,CASSRQGGYEQYF,TGTGCCAGCAGCCGCCAGGGGGGTTACGAGCAGTACTTC
TRBV10-1,TRBD1,TRBJ1-1,NA,CASRDRSGMNTEAFF,TGCGCCAGCCGGGACAGGTCCGGTATGAACACTGAAGCTTTCTTT
TRBV13,NA,TRBJ2-7,NA,CASSLRRYSYEQYF,TGTGCCAGCAGCTTAAGGAGATACTCCTACGAGCAGTACTTC
TRBV5-1,TRBD1,TRBJ1-3,NA,CASSEQGVPGNTIYF,TGCGCCAGCAGCGAACAGGGGGTGCCTGGAAACACCATATATTTT
TRBV19,NA,TRBJ1-4,NA,CASTPGATNEKLFF,TGTGCCAGTACCCCCGGTGCAACTAATGAAAAACTGTTTTTT
TRBV6-5,TRBD2,TRBJ2-3,NA,CASTSGGAGTDTQYF,TGTGCCAGCACTTCCGGGGGGGCAGGCACAGATACGCAGTATTTT
TRBV15,NA,TRBJ2-5,once,CATSIQGQETQYF,TGTGCCACCAGTATCCAGGGACAAGAGACCCAGTACTTC
TRBV4-2,TRBD1,TRBJ1-2,NA,CASSPGQGVRYGYTF,TGTGCCAGCAGCCCCGGACAGGGGGTCCGCTATGGCTACACCTTC
TRBV28,NA,TRBJ1-2,NA,CASSSGGSNYGYTF,TGTGCCAGCAGTTCGGGGGGCTCTAACTATGGCTACACCTTC
TRBV4-1,NA,TRBJ2-5,NA,CASSQDLGGAGVETQYF,TGCGCCAGCAGCCAAGATTTGGGTGGGGCCGGTGTAGAGACCCAGTACTTC
TRBV6-5,TRBD1,TRBJ1-2,many,CASSATSGQSVHTF,TGTGCCAGCAGCGCAACGTCGGGACAGTCGGTCCACACCTTC
TRBV6-5,NA,TRBJ2-7,NA,CASGRREQYF,TGTGCCAGCGGCCGTCGCGAGCAGTACTTC
TRBV11-2,NA,TRBJ1-6,NA,CASSPWGNRISPLHF,TGTGCCAGCAGCCCCTGGGGCAACCGGATTTCACCCCTCCACTTT
TRBV5-1,TRBD1,TRBJ1-6,NA,CASSLDGQESSYNSPLHF,TGCGCCAGCAGCCTTGATGGACAGGAGAGCTCCTATAATTCACCCCTCCACTTT
TRBV6-5,NA,TRBJ1-1,NA,CASIPPGMNTEAFF,TGTGCCAGCATCCCCCCAGGGATGAACACTGAAGCTTTCTTT
TRBV12-5,NA,TRBJ2-7,NA,CASGPQRVPYEQYF,TGTGCTAGTGGTCCCCAACGCGTACCCTACGAGCAGTACTTC
TRBV28,TRBD1,TRBJ1-2,NA,CASSLLEPGQGKPFF,TGTGCCAGCAGTTTACTCGAACCGGGACAGGGTAAGCCCTTCTTC
TRBV29-1,NA,TRBJ2-7,NA,CSVAPGSYEQYF,TGCAGCGTTGCGCCGGGCTCCTACGAGCAGTACTTC
TRBV6-5,NA,TRBJ1-1,NA,CASSYAWGQKAFF,TGTGCCAGCAGTTACGCCTGGGGGCAGAAAGCTTTCTTT
TRBV12-5,NA,TRBJ1-5,once,CASGWTTGTEQQPQHF,TGTGCTAGTGGTTGGACTACCGGGACCGAGCAACAGCCCCAGCATTTT
TRBV18,NA,TRBJ1-1,NA,CASSPSGDTEAFF,TGTGCCAGCTCACCATCAGGGGACACTGAAGCTTTCTTT
TRBV7-2,TRBD1,TRBJ1-1,few,CASSRRTGGMGTEAFF,TGTGCCAGCAGCCGGCGGACAGGGGGCATGGGGACTGAAGCTTTCTTT
TRBV25-1,TRBD1,TRBJ1-1,NA,CASSELGQPFDTEAFF,TGTGCCAGCAGTGAATTGGGACAGCCTTTCGACACTGAAGCTTTCTTT